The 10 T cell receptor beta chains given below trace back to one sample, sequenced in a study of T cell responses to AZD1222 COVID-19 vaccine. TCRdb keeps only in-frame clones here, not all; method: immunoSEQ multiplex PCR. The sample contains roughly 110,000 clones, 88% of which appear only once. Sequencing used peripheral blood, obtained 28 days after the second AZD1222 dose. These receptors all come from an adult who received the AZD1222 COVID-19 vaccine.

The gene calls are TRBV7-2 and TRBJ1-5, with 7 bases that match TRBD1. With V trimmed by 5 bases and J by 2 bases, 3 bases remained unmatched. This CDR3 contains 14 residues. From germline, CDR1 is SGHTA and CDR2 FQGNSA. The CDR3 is CASSLTGGNQPQHF. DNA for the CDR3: TGTGCCAGCAGCCTTACAGGGGGCAATCAGCCCCAGCATTTT. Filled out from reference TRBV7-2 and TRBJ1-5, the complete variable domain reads GAGVSQSPSNKVTEKGKDVELRCDPISGHTALYWYRQSLGQGLEFLIYFQGNSAPDKSGLPSDRFSAERTGGSVSTLTIQRTQQEDSAVYLCASSLTGGNQPQHFGDGTRLSIL.

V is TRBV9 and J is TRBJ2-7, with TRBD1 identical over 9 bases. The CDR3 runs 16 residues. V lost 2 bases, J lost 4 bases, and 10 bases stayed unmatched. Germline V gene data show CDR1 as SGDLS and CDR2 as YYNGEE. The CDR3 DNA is TGTGCCAGCAGCGTGTTTCCGGGACAGGGTCCTTACGAGCAGTACTTC. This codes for CASSVFPGQGPYEQYF. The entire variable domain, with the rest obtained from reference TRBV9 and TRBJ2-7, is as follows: DSGVTQTPKHLITATGQRVTLRCSPRSGDLSVYWYQQSLDQGLQFLIQYYNGEERAKGNILERFSAQQFPDLHSELNLSSLELGDSALYFCASSVFPGQGPYEQYFGPGTRLTVT.

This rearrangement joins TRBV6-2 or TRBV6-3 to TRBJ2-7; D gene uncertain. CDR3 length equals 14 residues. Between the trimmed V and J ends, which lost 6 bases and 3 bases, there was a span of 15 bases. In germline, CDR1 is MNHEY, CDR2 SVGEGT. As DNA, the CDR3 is TGTGCCAGCAGCCCCACATCTTATTACTACGAGCAGTACTTC. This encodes CASSPTSYYYEQYF.

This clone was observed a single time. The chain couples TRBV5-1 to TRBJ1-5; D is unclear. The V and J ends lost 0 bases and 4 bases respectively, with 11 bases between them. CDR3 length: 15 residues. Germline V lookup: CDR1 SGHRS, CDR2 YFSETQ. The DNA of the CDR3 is TGCGCCAGCAGCTTGGGCGGGCAGGCTAATCAGCCCCAGCATTTT. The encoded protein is CASSLGGQANQPQHF. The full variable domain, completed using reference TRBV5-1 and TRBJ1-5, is KAGVTQTPRYLIKTRGQQVTLSCSPISGHRSVSWYQQTPGQGLQFLFEYFSETQRNKGNFPGRFSGRQFSNSRSEMNVSTLELGDSALYLCASSLGGQANQPQHFGDGTRLSIL.

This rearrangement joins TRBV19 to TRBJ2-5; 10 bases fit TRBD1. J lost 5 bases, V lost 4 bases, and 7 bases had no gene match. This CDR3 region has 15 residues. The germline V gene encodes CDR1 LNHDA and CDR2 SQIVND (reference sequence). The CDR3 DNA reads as TGTGCCAGTAGTACCTGGACAGGGGGGCGTGAGACCCAGTACTTC. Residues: CASSTWTGGRETQYF.

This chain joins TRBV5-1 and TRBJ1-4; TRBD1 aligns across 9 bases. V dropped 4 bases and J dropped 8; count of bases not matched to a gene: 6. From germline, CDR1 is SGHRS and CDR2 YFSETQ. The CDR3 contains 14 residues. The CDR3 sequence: CASSQGQGKEKLFF. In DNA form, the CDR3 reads TGCGCCAGCAGCCAGGGACAGGGAAAGGAAAAACTGTTTTTT.

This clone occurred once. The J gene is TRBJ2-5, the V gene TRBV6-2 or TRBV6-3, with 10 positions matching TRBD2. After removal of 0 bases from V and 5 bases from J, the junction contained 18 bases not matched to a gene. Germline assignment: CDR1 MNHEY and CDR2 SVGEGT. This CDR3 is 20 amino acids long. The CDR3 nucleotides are TGTGCCAGCAGTTACTCGCTGGTGGGTGTCGGCAGCGGGGGGGCGGAGACCCAGTACTTC. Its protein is CASSYSLVGVGSGGAETQYF.

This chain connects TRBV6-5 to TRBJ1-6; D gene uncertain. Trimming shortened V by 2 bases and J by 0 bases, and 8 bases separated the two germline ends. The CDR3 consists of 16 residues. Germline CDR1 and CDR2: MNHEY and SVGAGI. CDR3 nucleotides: TGTGCCAGCAGTTACCCAGGAATCTCCTATAATTCACCCCTCCACTTT. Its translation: CASSYPGISYNSPLHF.

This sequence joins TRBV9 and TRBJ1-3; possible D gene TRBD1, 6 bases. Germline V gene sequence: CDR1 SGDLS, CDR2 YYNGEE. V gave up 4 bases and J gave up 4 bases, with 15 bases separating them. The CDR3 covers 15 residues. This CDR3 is CASSPTGTTGNTIYF. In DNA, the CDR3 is TGTGCCAGCAGCCCAACCGGGACAACAGGAAACACCATATATTTT.

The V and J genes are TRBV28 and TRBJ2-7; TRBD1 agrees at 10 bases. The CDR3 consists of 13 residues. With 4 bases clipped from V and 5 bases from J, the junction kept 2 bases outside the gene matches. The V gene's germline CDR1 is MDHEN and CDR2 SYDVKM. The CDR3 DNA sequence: TGTGCCAGCAGTTCGGGACAGGGGAACGAGCAGTACTTC. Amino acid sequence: CASSSGQGNEQYF.